The rows below give T cell receptor beta chains drawn from one sample of a study of blood T cell repertoires in COVID-19. Sequencing was performed with immunoSEQ multiplex PCR; in TCRdb, only in-frame clones are kept and a portion is missing. In the table there are more than 250,000 clones, around 86% of which are singletons. Sequences were obtained from PBMCs or T cells enriched from blood (not recorded which). The receptors here all came from a woman aged 18-30 years who had recovered from COVID-19. Both conserved end residues are part of each CDR3. A D gene is named only where the DNA matches it firmly. Size tells how often a clone was seen (once, few, many) or the class of an expanded clone, and some rows leave it out.

v_gene,d_gene,j_gene,abundance,CDR3nt,CDR3aa
TRBV5-1,NA,TRBJ2-7,once,TGCGCCAGCAGCCAACAGGTCTCCTACGAGCAGTACTTC,CASSQQVSYEQYF
TRBV5-6,TRBD1,TRBJ1-4,NA,TGTGCCAGCAGCTCGGCCAGACAGGGCGATGTTGAAAAACTGTTTTTT,CASSSARQGDVEKLFF
TRBV15,NA,TRBJ1-1,NA,TGTGCCACCAGCAGAGGCGACATGAACACTGAAGCTTTCTTT,CATSRGDMNTEAFF
TRBV12-2,NA,TRBJ1-6,NA,TGTGCAAGTAACTTGAGTCCATATAATTCACCCCTCCACTTT,CASNLSPYNSPLHF
TRBV10-3,TRBD1,TRBJ2-3,NA,TGTGCCATCAGTCGACAGGGAAGAAGCACAGATACGCAGTATTTT,CAISRQGRSTDTQYF
TRBV5-1,NA,TRBJ1-1,NA,TGCGCCAGCAGCTCTAGACCTGGAGGTGAAGCTTTCTTT,CASSSRPGGEAFF
TRBV30,NA,TRBJ1-1,once,TGTGCCTGGATTATGGGCAGGGTCCCGAACACTGAAGCTTTCTTT,CAWIMGRVPNTEAFF
TRBV30,NA,TRBJ2-7,NA,TGTGCCTGGAGCAGGGGAACCTACGAGCAGTACTTC,CAWSRGTYEQYF
TRBV28,NA,TRBJ1-2,once,TGTGCCAGCAGTTTAACGGGGGGCTATGGCTACACCTTC,CASSLTGGYGYTF
TRBV5-1,NA,TRBJ2-7,NA,TGCGCCAGCAGCCTCCAGGACTCGAGGTACGAGCAGTACTTC,CASSLQDSRYEQYF
TRBV7-2,TRBD2,TRBJ2-3,NA,TGTGCCAGCAGCTCTCTACTAGGACTAGCGGGGGGAGATACGCAGTATTTT,CASSSLLGLAGGDTQYF
TRBV25-1,TRBD1,TRBJ2-1,NA,TGTGCCAGCTCGGCAGGGGGCACGACCAATGAGCAGTTCTTC,CASSAGGTTNEQFF
TRBV25-1,NA,TRBJ2-7,NA,TGTGCCAGCAGTGAGATTGGCGGCTACGAGCAGTACTTC,CASSEIGGYEQYF
TRBV4-1,NA,TRBJ2-7,NA,TGCGCCAGCAGCCAAGAGCCCTCTACCTACGAGCAGTACTTC,CASSQEPSTYEQYF
TRBV27,TRBD1,TRBJ2-1,NA,TGTGCCAGCAGCGCCGGGACAGGGTTCAATGAGCAGTTCTTC,CASSAGTGFNEQFF
TRBV7-2,TRBD1,TRBJ2-3,NA,TGTGCCAGCAGCTTGGTCGGACAGGGGGCTCCGAATACGCAGTATTTT,CASSLVGQGAPNTQYF
TRBV29-1,TRBD2,TRBJ2-3,NA,TGCAGCGTTGAAGGACCCGGGGGGACAGATACGCAGTATTTT,CSVEGPGGTDTQYF
TRBV13,TRBD1,TRBJ1-1,NA,TGTGCCAGCAGCCAGGGACAGGGGAACACTGAAGCTTTCTTT,CASSQGQGNTEAFF
TRBV9,TRBD1,TRBJ2-7,NA,TGTGCCAGCAGCGTAGAGGCAGGGGGCTCCGAGCAGTACTTC,CASSVEAGGSEQYF
TRBV5-1,TRBD2,TRBJ2-3,NA,TGCGCCAGCAGCTCGGCAAGACTAGCGGGGGTCTCCTGGGATACGCAGTATTTT,CASSSARLAGVSWDTQYF
TRBV27,NA,TRBJ2-7,NA,TGTGCCGCGCGGCCGAGAGTCCGAGGCGAGCAGTACTTC,CAARPRVRGEQYF
TRBV30,TRBD2,TRBJ2-3,NA,TGTGCCTGGGCTAGCGGGGGGAGCACAGATACGCAGTATTTT,CAWASGGSTDTQYF
TRBV20-1,NA,TRBJ2-1,NA,TGCAGTGCTAGTCTAAAAACTTACAATGAGCAGTTCTTC,CSASLKTYNEQFF
TRBV25-1,TRBD1,TRBJ1-2,once,TGTGCCAGCAGTCCAGGACAGGAGGGAGGAGGCTATGGCTACACCTTC,CASSPGQEGGGYGYTF
TRBV12-3/TRBV12-4,NA,TRBJ2-7,NA,TGTGCCAGCAGTTTTGGGAGTGCGGGCGAGCAGTACTTC,CASSFGSAGEQYF
TRBV6-5,NA,TRBJ1-2,NA,TGTGCCAGCACCTCAGGTTCTTATGGCTACACCTTC,CASTSGSYGYTF
TRBV15,NA,TRBJ1-1,NA,TGTGCCACCAGCAGGGCCGGCGGGGGCACTGAAGCTTTCTTT,CATSRAGGGTEAFF
TRBV30,NA,TRBJ1-1,NA,TGTGCCGCCGAGTCGAACGGGAACACTGAAGCTTTCTTT,CAAESNGNTEAFF